The source of this TCR beta chain is a study of blood T cell repertoires in COVID-19. Study-wide context: From T cells, B-cell-depleted T cells, or PBMCs came the material, which was cDNA or gDNA.

V lost 0 bases, J lost 2 bases, and 2 bases stayed unmatched. The V gene's germline CDR1 is SGHDT and CDR2 YYEEEE. The CDR3 extends over 14 amino acids. Original methodology: The authors estimated nucleated cell counts from reference gene primer amplification. Method: immunoSEQ multiplex PCR; TCRdb's copy keeps in-frame clones and lacks some. D and trimming come from the DNA, and the V and J calls and clone size come from that table. In the table there are about 200,000 clones, around 75% of which are singletons. The V and J genes are TRBV5-6 and TRBJ2-7; 7 bases map to TRBD1. The sample was peripheral blood. This clonotype was obtained from a human donor in a cohort sampled during active COVID-19. In DNA form, the CDR3 reads TGTGCCAGCAGCTTGGTCGACAGGGCCTACGAGCAGTACTTC. It is translated as CASSLVDRAYEQYF.